This is a list of T cell receptor beta chains from one sample in a study of CD8+ T cells in alopecia areata. Libraries were prepared by immunoSEQ multiplex PCR; TCRdb keeps only in-frame clonotypes and omits some of them. The table shows 90,000 to 130,000 clones, with 59% occurring only once. Sequencing was done on a sample of CD8+ T cells sorted from blood. The receptors were gathered from a human donor in good health. Each CDR3 is given with its conserved first and last residue. A D gene is named only where the DNA matches it firmly. Size is omitted from some rows. Given values are once, few, many or a class for expanded clones.

-,14,TRBV7-8,TRBJ2-2,-,CASSSRLNTGELFF,TGTGCCAGCAGCTCCCGGCTCAACACCGGGGAGCTGTTTTTT
few,14,TRBV5-6,TRBJ1-5,-,CASSSSVSNQPQHF,TGTGCCAGCAGCTCCTCAGTTAGCAATCAGCCCCAGCATTTT
-,13,TRBV30,TRBJ2-7,-,CAWTRGYSYEQYF,TGTGCCTGGACGAGGGGGTACTCCTACGAGCAGTACTTC
once,14,TRBV13,TRBJ2-7,-,CAIPRGLAYYEQYF,TGTGCCATCCCCCGGGGGCTAGCTTATTACGAGCAGTACTTC
-,13,TRBV27,TRBJ1-2,-,CASSFGRSYGYTF,TGTGCCAGCAGTTTCGGACGGTCCTATGGCTACACCTTC
-,17,TRBV7-9,TRBJ2-2,-,CASSPGDSHPNTGELFF,TGTGCCAGCAGCCCGGGGGACAGCCACCCAAACACCGGGGAGCTGTTTTTT
-,17,TRBV10-3,TRBJ2-4,TRBD2,CAISELGAGPSKNIQYF,TGTGCCATCAGTGAGTTGGGAGCGGGACCGAGCAAAAACATTCAGTACTTC
few,16,TRBV30,TRBJ2-1,TRBD2,CAWSVALGSGGNEQFF,TGTGCCTGGAGTGTAGCGTTGGGTAGCGGGGGCAATGAGCAGTTCTTC
-,15,TRBV29-1,TRBJ2-3,TRBD1,CSVVGDRGGTDTQYF,TGCAGCGTTGTGGGGGACAGAGGGGGTACAGATACGCAGTATTTT
few,13,TRBV28,TRBJ2-7,-,CASRTHLAREQYF,TGTGCCAGCAGGACACACCTAGCGCGTGAGCAGTACTTC
few,14,TRBV4-3,TRBJ2-7,-,CASSQEVQEYEQYF,TGCGCCAGCAGCCAAGAGGTCCAGGAGTACGAGCAGTACTTC
-,16,TRBV13,TRBJ2-3,TRBD1,CASSPRGQIITDTQYF,TGTGCCAGCAGCCCCCGGGGACAGATTATCACAGATACGCAGTATTTT
-,12,TRBV2,TRBJ1-1,TRBD1,CASLDRGTEAFF,TGTGCCAGCTTGGACAGGGGCACTGAAGCTTTCTTT
few,14,TRBV7-8,TRBJ2-3,-,CASSPWTATDTQYF,TGTGCCAGCAGCCCCTGGACAGCCACAGATACGCAGTATTTT
-,17,TRBV11-2,TRBJ2-6,-,CASSLDSLLSGANVLTF,TGTGCCAGCAGCTTAGACAGCCTCCTCTCTGGGGCCAACGTCCTGACTTTC
few,14,TRBV19,TRBJ2-3,-,CASSNRALTDTQYF,TGTGCCAGTAGTAACAGAGCGCTCACAGATACGCAGTATTTT
-,17,TRBV13,TRBJ2-2,TRBD2,CASSPWGGGPNTGELFF,TGTGCCAGCAGCCCCTGGGGCGGGGGGCCGAACACCGGGGAGCTGTTTTTT
-,13,TRBV2,TRBJ2-7,TRBD1,CASGPRWDSEQYF,TGTGCCAGCGGCCCTCGATGGGACAGCGAGCAGTACTTC
-,14,TRBV7-9,TRBJ2-1,TRBD1,CASEGQMVHNEQFF,TGTGCCAGCGAGGGACAGATGGTCCACAATGAGCAGTTCTTC
few,16,TRBV25-1,TRBJ2-7,-,CASSESGTEYSYEQYF,TGTGCCAGCAGTGAATCCGGGACTGAATACTCCTACGAGCAGTACTTC
-,17,TRBV7-9,TRBJ2-5,TRBD2,CASSFLVAGGRQETQYF,TGTGCCAGCAGCTTCTTAGTAGCGGGGGGCCGACAAGAGACCCAGTACTTC
few,14,TRBV2,TRBJ1-5,TRBD1,CASTQGGGNQPQHF,TGTGCCAGCACCCAGGGGGGTGGCAATCAGCCCCAGCATTTT
-,11,TRBV29-1,TRBJ2-7,-,CSVQTYYEQYF,TGCAGCGTGCAAACCTACTACGAGCAGTACTTC
-,15,TRBV19,TRBJ2-7,-,CASSTTDSPSYEQYF,TGTGCCAGTAGTACCACGGACTCCCCCTCCTACGAGCAGTACTTC
few,13,TRBV13,TRBJ2-7,-,CASSPPGRHEQYF,TGTGCCAGCAGCCCTCCAGGGCGCCACGAGCAGTACTTC
-,14,TRBV27,TRBJ1-1,TRBD1,CASSADRGNTEAFF,TGTGCCAGCAGTGCGGACAGGGGGAACACTGAAGCTTTCTTT
-,15,TRBV6-5,TRBJ2-5,TRBD1,CASSRTGSVQETQYF,TGTGCCAGCAGTCGGACAGGCAGCGTCCAAGAGACCCAGTACTTC
once,14,TRBV10-3,TRBJ2-7,-,CAISDNRDLGEQYF,TGTGCCATCAGTGATAACAGGGACCTTGGAGAGCAGTACTTC
-,20,TRBV2,TRBJ1-3,-,CASSEAAYRTEPVSGNTIYF,TGTGCCAGCAGTGAAGCCGCATATAGGACTGAACCCGTCTCTGGAAACACCATATATTTT
-,11,TRBV5-6,TRBJ1-6,-,CASSLGTDLHF,TGTGCCAGCAGCTTGGGGACCGACCTCCACTTT
-,14,TRBV5-6,TRBJ2-5,-,CASSPGRLVETQYF,TGTGCCAGCAGCCCAGGACGGCTAGTAGAGACCCAGTACTTC
-,15,TRBV19,TRBJ2-7,TRBD2,CASSFRLAGSDEQYF,TGTGCCAGTAGTTTCAGACTAGCGGGGTCGGACGAGCAGTACTTC
-,15,TRBV6-1,TRBJ2-3,-,CASSEEKGGTDTQYF,TGTGCCAGCAGTGAGGAAAAGGGGGGCACAGATACGCAGTATTTT
-,16,TRBV30,TRBJ2-1,-,CAWSAIDLGEDNEQFF,TGTGCCTGGAGCGCAATCGACCTAGGGGAGGACAATGAGCAGTTCTTC
-,15,TRBV25-1,TRBJ2-7,-,CASRGRVDSSYEQYF,TGTGCCAGCAGGGGCAGGGTGGATAGCTCCTACGAGCAGTACTTC
-,16,TRBV4-3,TRBJ1-1,TRBD1,CASSQDGAGGSTEAFF,TGCGCCAGCAGCCAAGATGGGGCAGGGGGGTCCACTGAAGCTTTCTTT
-,16,TRBV6-5,TRBJ1-1,TRBD1,CASSYSKDRGETEAFF,TGTGCCAGCAGTTACTCAAAGGACAGGGGTGAAACTGAAGCTTTCTTT
-,16,TRBV30,TRBJ1-2,-,CAWSVRAELSVSGYTF,TGTGCCTGGAGTGTACGGGCAGAACTATCCGTTAGTGGCTACACCTTC
-,11,TRBV29-1,TRBJ1-1,TRBD1,CSVGTAGKAFF,TGCAGCGTAGGGACAGCCGGTAAAGCTTTCTTT
-,14,TRBV7-9,TRBJ2-7,-,CASTTGPILYEQYF,TGTGCCAGCACCACTGGACCGATTTTATACGAGCAGTACTTC
-,15,TRBV7-9,TRBJ1-2,-,CASSVTGRANYGYTF,TGTGCCAGCAGCGTAACAGGGCGAGCAAACTATGGCTACACCTTC
few,15,TRBV2,TRBJ2-5,TRBD1,CASTETGVRQETQYF,TGTGCCAGCACTGAGACAGGGGTCCGCCAAGAGACCCAGTACTTC
-,12,TRBV7-9,TRBJ2-1,-,CASSLDHNEQFF,TGTGCCAGCAGCTTAGATCACAATGAGCAGTTCTTC
once,13,TRBV18,TRBJ1-6,-,CASSRRYNSPLHF,TGTGCCAGCTCACGACGGTATAATTCACCCCTCCACTTT
-,15,TRBV10-3,TRBJ2-7,-,CAISGAPRGYYEQYF,TGTGCCATCAGTGGGGCTCCTCGAGGGTACTACGAGCAGTACTTC
-,14,TRBV27,TRBJ1-2,-,CASSLRVTGYGYTF,TGTGCCAGCAGTTTACGGGTGACTGGCTATGGCTACACCTTC
few,15,TRBV7-2,TRBJ2-1,TRBD1,CASSRLTGGRNEQFF,TGTGCCAGCAGCCGCCTGACAGGGGGTCGGAATGAGCAGTTCTTC
-,14,TRBV7-9,TRBJ1-2,TRBD1,CASRGQALLYGYTF,TGTGCCAGCAGGGGACAGGCATTACTCTATGGCTACACCTTC
few,13,TRBV2,TRBJ2-7,-,CASTPGLGYEQYF,TGTGCCAGCACTCCGGGATTAGGCTACGAGCAGTACTTC
-,15,TRBV10-1,TRBJ1-6,-,CASSELGLSESPLHF,TGCGCCAGCAGTGAGCTGGGCCTTTCGGAATCACCCCTCCACTTT
few,12,TRBV5-1,TRBJ2-3,-,CASSLLGWKQYF,TGCGCCAGCAGCTTGTTAGGATGGAAGCAGTATTTT
-,14,TRBV13,TRBJ2-5,-,CASSHGGNQETQYF,TGTGCCAGCAGCCACGGAGGCAACCAAGAGACCCAGTACTTC
-,14,TRBV7-2,TRBJ2-1,TRBD1,CASSLTGGLNEQFF,TGTGCCAGCAGCTTAACAGGGGGCCTAAATGAGCAGTTCTTC